This T cell receptor (beta chain) was retrieved from a study of OX40 agonist ivuxolimab in advanced cancers. Looking at the study overall: Head and neck, renal cell, melanoma or hepatocellular carcinoma were the cancers that dose-escalation patients had. Among those enrolled, mean age was 60 years (range 23 to 79) and approximately 80% were male.

Assay used: immunoSEQ multiplex PCR; TCRdb lists only in-frame clones, some missing. This sample carries tens of thousands of clones, almost 90% of them seen once, and the ten largest clones take more than 6.5%. This CDR3 spans 17 amino acids. Germline V gene sequence: CDR1 SGHRS, CDR2 YFSETQ. V lost 0 bases, J lost 2 bases, and 14 bases lay in between. This sequence originates from an adult with an advanced solid tumor such as melanoma, head and neck, liver or kidney cancer. V and J are TRBV5-1 and TRBJ2-2; D call uncertain. The sequenced sample was CD4+ or CD8+ T cells sorted from blood, obtained in a trial of the OX40 agonist ivuxolimab. The CDR3 is CASSLDPSGLNTGELFF. The CDR3 DNA reads as TGCGCCAGCAGCTTGGATCCATCCGGCCTCAACACCGGGGAGCTGTTTTTT.